A single sample is the source of the 29 T cell receptor beta chains below, sequenced in a study of shared clonotypes between healthy human individuals. Assay used: immunoSEQ multiplex PCR; TCRdb lists only in-frame clones, some missing. This sample has around 500,000 clones, with 70% to 85% found just once. The sample taken for sequencing was PBMCs. The receptor set was obtained from a middle-aged woman in good health. Some clones in this sample may be carry-over from other donors' samples.

The DNA for the CDR3 is TGTGCCAGCAGTGAACTTTGGGTTCGCACCGGGGAGCTGTTTTTT. As protein: CASSELWVRTGELFF. V gene TRBV6-1 combines with J gene TRBJ2-2, with D unclear. The V end was cut by 2 bases, the J end by 4 bases, with 11 bases between. Germline CDR1 MNHNS, CDR2 SASEGT. The CDR3 extends over 15 amino acids.

The chain joins TRBV18 to TRBJ2-7; 8 nucleotides match TRBD2. Germline CDR1 is KGHSH and CDR2 is LQKENI. J was trimmed by 0 bases and V by 3 bases; bases with no gene match: 4. The CDR3 has 15 amino acids. The CDR3 spells CASSPTSVISYEQYF. The CDR3 DNA is TGTGCCAGCTCACCGACTAGCGTGATCTCCTACGAGCAGTACTTC.

The V gene is TRBV6-7, the J gene TRBJ1-1, with D uncertain. TRBV6-7 is identified as an open reading frame with a role that is uncertain. Trimming pared 2 bases from V and 3 bases from J, leaving 16 bases between. The length of the CDR3 is 16 residues. The DNA of the CDR3 is TGTGCCAGCAGTTACCTCCCCCCCAAGGAGGACACTGAAGCTTTCTTT. Its protein is CASSYLPPKEDTEAFF.

The chain recombines TRBV7-3 with TRBJ2-2; the D gene is possibly TRBD2 (5 bases). This CDR3 region has 14 residues. The germline V gene encodes CDR1 SGHTA and CDR2 FQGTGA. V lost 5 bases and J lost 2, with 9 bases in between. CDR3 amino acids: CASSPRGNTGELFF. CDR3 sequence (DNA): TGTGCCAGCAGCCCCCGGGGTAACACCGGGGAGCTGTTTTTT.

V is TRBV4-2 and J is TRBJ2-7; D gene ambiguous. V lost 0 bases and J lost 0, with 6 bases in between. CDR3 length equals 14 residues. Per the germline V gene, CDR1 is LGHNA and CDR2 is YNFKEQ. The CDR3 sequence: CASSQEVSSYEQYF. The CDR3, as DNA: TGTGCCAGCAGCCAAGAAGTTAGCTCCTACGAGCAGTACTTC.

This chain joins TRBV10-2 and TRBJ1-1, with D unresolved. The ends were cut back, 7 bases at V and 1 base at J, with 10 bases in the middle. Looked up from germline, CDR1 is WSHSY and CDR2 is SAAADI. CDR3 length: 13 amino acids. CDR3: CASTLQRNTEAFF. The CDR3 DNA reads TGCGCCAGCACGCTACAGAGGAACACTGAAGCTTTCTTT.

There are a few counts of this clone. The CDR3 DNA is TGTGCCAGCAGCCTACCCGGAGGGGGCCACCTCTCCTACGAGCAGTACTTC. Protein sequence: CASSLPGGGHLSYEQYF. The chain uses TRBV25-1 and TRBJ2-7; a weak D match, TRBD1 (7 bases). Per the germline V gene, CDR1 is MGHDK and CDR2 is SYGVNS. V lost 6 bases to trimming and J lost 0 bases, with 21 bases between them. This CDR3 is built from 17 residues.

This clone was picked up one time. The chain recombines TRBV18 with TRBJ1-3; D is possibly TRBD1 (6 bases). Trimming removed 2 bases at V and 6 bases at J, with 14 bases between. The CDR3 covers 15 residues. Germline CDR1 KGHSH, CDR2 LQKENI. CDR3 region: CASSPYGRGINTIYF. CDR3 in DNA: TGTGCCAGCTCACCATACGGCAGGGGCATAAACACCATATATTTT.

With regard to this clone: The sample carries other DNA sequences with the same CDR3. The chain recombines TRBV7-7 with TRBJ2-5, with TRBD1 as a possible D gene (6 bases). Between the trimmed V and J ends, which lost 6 bases and 2 bases, there was a span of 10 bases. In germline, CDR1 is SSHAT, CDR2 FNYEAQ (reference sequence). CDR3 length equals 13 residues. The CDR3 coding sequence is TGTGCCAGCAGTCAAGACAGGCAAGAGACCCAGTACTTC. Protein: CASSQDRQETQYF.

V is TRBV9 and J is TRBJ2-2, with unresolved D. CDR3 length: 17 amino acids. V was cut by 0 bases and J by 0 bases, with 12 bases left in between. Germline assignment: CDR1 SGDLS and CDR2 YYNGEE. CDR3 sequence reads: CASSVAKLTSNTGELFF. The CDR3 nucleotides are TGTGCCAGCAGCGTAGCTAAACTAACCTCGAACACCGGGGAGCTGTTTTTT.

This clone was observed a handful of times. J is TRBJ2-7 and V is TRBV6-5; TRBD1 aligns across 10 bases. The germline gives CDR1 MNHEY, CDR2 SVGAGI. After removal of 6 bases from V and 2 bases from J, the junction contained 4 bases not matched to a gene. CDR3 length equals 14 residues. The CDR3 loop is CASREGTGAYEQYF. The CDR3 DNA reads as TGTGCCAGCAGAGAGGGGACAGGGGCCTACGAGCAGTACTTC.

This chain links TRBV2 with TRBJ1-6; 7 positions agree with TRBD1. The CDR3 covers 13 residues. Germline V gives CDR1 SNHLY, CDR2 FYNNEI. J was trimmed by 7 bases and V by 8 bases; bases with no gene match: 5. The CDR3 region is CASLGQTNSPLHF. The CDR3 DNA reads TGTGCCAGCCTGGGACAGACAAATTCACCCCTCCACTTT.

The chain employs TRBV5-1 and TRBJ1-3; 8 bases are a match to TRBD1. CDR1 is SGHRS, CDR2 YFSETQ, per germline. Trimming at V came to 0 bases and at J to 6 bases, leaving 8 bases not matched to a gene. The CDR3 spans 16 residues. The CDR3 loop reads CASSLGAGGFENTIYF. CDR3 nucleotide sequence: TGCGCCAGCAGCTTGGGAGCAGGGGGCTTCGAAAACACCATATATTTT.

This rearrangement joins TRBV6-4 to TRBJ2-2; 11 nucleotides match TRBD2. CDR3 length equals 15 residues. After removal of 6 bases from V and 4 bases from J, the junction contained 4 bases not matched to a gene. Germline V CDR1 and CDR2: MRHNA, SNTAGT. The CDR3 region has the DNA TGTGCCAGCAGCCAACTAGCGGGAGTCACCGGGGAGCTGTTTTTT. It specifies CASSQLAGVTGELFF.

The chain employs TRBV28 and TRBJ2-7, with a tentative D call TRBD1 (5 bases). Germline-derived CDR1 and CDR2 are MDHEN and SYDVKM. V was shortened by 9 bases and J by 2 bases, with 14 bases between the two germline ends. The CDR3 has 13 residues. CDR3 nucleotide sequence: TGTGCCAGTCAACACGACAGTACCTACGAGCAGTACTTC. Translating it yields CASQHDSTYEQYF.

This rearrangement joins TRBV7-3 to TRBJ2-1, with D hard to call. Germline CDR1 reads SGHTA; CDR2 reads FQGTGA. Trimming pared 2 bases from V and 5 bases from J, leaving 7 bases between. CDR3 length: 13 amino acids. CDR3 sequence (DNA): TGTGCCAGCAGCTTATCGCTAGACAATGAGCAGTTCTTC. Translated, it gives CASSLSLDNEQFF.

The chain uses TRBV4-3 and TRBJ2-3, with D unclear. The CDR3 is 14 amino acids. V was trimmed by 2 bases and J by 6 bases, leaving 12 bases between them. Germline CDR1 and CDR2: LGHNA and YSLEER. The CDR3 sequence: CASSQPGRFDTQYF. In nucleotides, the CDR3 is TGCGCCAGCAGCCAACCAGGACGATTTGATACGCAGTATTTT.

This sequence joins TRBV6-6 and TRBJ2-7, with D hard to call. Germline V CDR1 and CDR2: MNHNY, SVGAGI (reference sequence). V shed 5 bases and J shed 3 bases, with 8 bases lying between them. The CDR3 is 12 residues long. The CDR3 coding sequence is TGTGCCAGCAGTGGCGTGGGCTACGAGCAGTACTTC. Protein: CASSGVGYEQYF.

The CDR3 is CASSIGRTSTDTQYF. CDR3 coding DNA: TGTGCCAGTAGTATAGGCAGAACTAGCACAGATACGCAGTATTTT. The chain links TRBV19 to TRBJ2-3; unclear D gene. CDR3 length: 15 amino acids. In germline, CDR1 is LNHDA, CDR2 SQIVND (reference sequence). Trimming shortened V by 1 base and J by 0 bases, and 8 bases separated the two germline ends.

The gene calls are TRBV30 and TRBJ2-6; maybe TRBD2 (6 bases). The germline V gene encodes CDR1 GTSNPN and CDR2 SVGIG (reference sequence). The CDR3 has 16 amino acids. V was shortened by 5 bases and J by 1 base, with 15 bases between the two germline ends. For the CDR3, the DNA is TGTGCCTGGGGGCAGGGAGGTGGATCTGGGGCCAACGTCCTGACTTTC. Protein sequence: CAWGQGGGSGANVLTF.

The V and J genes are TRBV30 and TRBJ1-2, with D hard to call. The length of the CDR3 is 12 residues. V lost 5 bases to trimming and J lost 0 bases, with 7 bases between them. CDR1 is GTSNPN, CDR2 SVGIG, per germline (reference sequence). CDR3 coding DNA: TGTGCCTGGGCAGAACCTAACTATGGCTACACCTTC. Protein sequence: CAWAEPNYGYTF. Together with reference TRBV30 and TRBJ1-2, the CDR3 gives the full variable domain: SQTIHQWPATLVQPVGSPLSLECTVEGTSNPNLYWYRQAAGRGLQLLFYSVGIGQISSEVPQNLSASRPQDRQFILSSKKLLLSDSGFYLCAWAEPNYGYTFGSGTRLTVV.

The chain combines TRBV5-1 with TRBJ2-7, with TRBD2 as a possible D gene (7 bases). V was shortened by 7 bases and J by 6 bases, with 17 bases between the two germline ends. The CDR3 is 13 amino acids. Germline CDR1 reads SGHRS; CDR2 reads YFSETQ. CDR3 region: CASSPRGAIEQYF. The CDR3 DNA reads TGCGCCAGCTCTCCTCGGGGGGCGATCGAGCAGTACTTC.

The chain employs TRBV29-1 and TRBJ1-5; tentative D call: TRBD1 (6 bases). The germline CDR1 and CDR2 sequences are SQVTM and ANQGSEA. V shed 1 base and J shed 6 bases, with 13 bases lying between them. The CDR3 spans 14 residues. The CDR3 coding sequence is TGCAGCGTTGAAGGCCCAGGGGTTGGTCAGCCCCAGCATTTT. Residues: CSVEGPGVGQPQHF.

The gene calls are TRBV6-1 and TRBJ1-2; D is unclear. The CDR3 has 14 residues. Trimming took 1 base from V and 3 from J, leaving 9 bases between them. Germline CDR1 MNHNS, CDR2 SASEGT. The CDR3 DNA follows: TGTGCCAGCAGTGAAGGGAGAGAGTACTATGGCTACACCTTC. It codes for CASSEGREYYGYTF.

This clone has only one observation. The V call is TRBV28, the J call TRBJ2-1, with a weak D call TRBD2 (5 bases). Between the trimmed V and J ends, which lost 2 bases and 0 bases, there was a span of 8 bases. CDR3 length: 15 amino acids. Looked up from germline, CDR1 is MDHEN and CDR2 is SYDVKM. The CDR3 sequence: CASSLAGPSYNEQFF. DNA of the CDR3: TGTGCCAGCAGTTTAGCGGGCCCCTCCTACAATGAGCAGTTCTTC.

The sample holds a few counts of this clone. This may arise from a read error, as a much more abundant clone is one base away. A read error is likely, as this CDR3 ends without the conserved phenylalanine or tryptophan. It is unclear where the CDR3 begins or ends on the DNA, so no DNA is shown, and the CDR3 is as TCRdb lists it. The CDR3 sequence is CASSQDRAGGPVS. The chain carries TRBV4-3 and TRBJ2-4; TRBD2, as called in the table, went unchecked against the DNA. The CDR3 is 13 amino acids long, termini counted. Looked up from germline, CDR1 is LGHNA and CDR2 is YSLEER.

This chain links TRBV5-1 with TRBJ2-1; 11 nucleotides line up with TRBD2. The V segment lost 6 bases and the J segment 9 bases; nucleotides outside the gene matches: 14. This CDR3 region has 16 residues. Looked up from germline, CDR1 is SGHRS and CDR2 is YFSETQ. The CDR3 sequence: CASKAGQTSGTAEQFF. The CDR3 nucleotides read TGCGCCAGCAAGGCGGGGCAGACTAGCGGGACTGCTGAGCAGTTCTTC.

This rearrangement joins TRBV7-8 to TRBJ2-7, with no clear D. The CDR3 loop spans 15 amino acids. Germline CDR1 reads SGHVS; CDR2 reads FQNEAQ. Deletions cut 1 base from V and 0 bases from J, with 10 bases between. CDR3 sequence reads: CASSLGGDSSYEQYF. CDR3 sequence (DNA): TGTGCCAGCAGCTTAGGAGGAGACTCCTCCTACGAGCAGTACTTC.

The rearrangement joins TRBV25-1 to TRBJ2-5; D is possibly TRBD2 (6 bases). V lost 4 bases and J 6 bases, leaving 15 bases between the germline ends. The CDR3 is 14 residues long. Per germline, CDR1 MGHDK and CDR2 SYGVNS. This CDR3 is CASSGGVRQKTQYF. CDR3 coding DNA: TGTGCCAGCAGTGGGGGGGTCCGACAAAAGACCCAGTACTTC. Complete variable domain (other parts from reference TRBV25-1 and TRBJ2-5): EADIYQTPRYLVIGTGKKITLECSQTMGHDKMYWYQQDPGMELHLIHYSYGVNSTEKGDLSSESTVSRIRTEHFPLTLESARPSHTSQYLCASSGGVRQKTQYFGPGTRLLVL.